This T cell receptor (beta chain) was identified in a study of spatial heterogeneity in lung cancer. General study findings and limits: One measure, the expanded intratumoral alpha and beta TCR count, tracked tumor mutation counts.

TCRdb reprocessed the 5' RACE reads with MiXCR, giving one entry per CDR3 protein. The table records 9,500 to 11,000 distinct CDR3 sequences, 4% to 6.5% of them present only once. Specified time point: sample taken at primary tumor resection. From tumor, nontumor lung or frozen PBMC, whole RNA was taken unsorted for sequencing. V gave up 1 base and J gave up 7 bases, with 4 bases separating them. The CDR3 has 11 residues. CDR1 is SEHNR and CDR2 is FQNEAQ in the germline V gene (reference sequence). Many counts were recorded for this clonotype. The antigen is not known. For a library built for alpha chains, this beta chain is a stray read; little rests on its size.

Sequenced here: lung tumor tissue, sampled at surgery. The receptor was derived from a male donor with early-stage non-small cell lung cancer. This chain uses TRBV7-9 with TRBJ1-2; D ambiguous. CDR3 protein: CASSLGIGYTF. DNA of the CDR3: TGTGCCAGCAGCTTAGGGATTGGCTACACCTTC.